A single sample is the source of the 13 T cell receptor beta chains below, sequenced in a study of blood T cell repertoires in COVID-19. Sequencing was performed with immunoSEQ multiplex PCR; in TCRdb, only in-frame clones are kept and a portion is missing. The sample consists of 280,000 or so clones, around 87% of them appearing once. The sample consisted of PBMCs or T cells enriched from blood (not recorded which). The receptors were sampled from a young woman with acute COVID-19.

The chain joins TRBV11-3 to TRBJ2-7; 8 nucleotides agree with TRBD1. The CDR3 spans 13 residues. V shed 3 bases and J 4 bases; nucleotides not matched to a gene: 2. In germline, CDR1 is SGHNT, CDR2 YENEEA. The CDR3 nucleotides read TGTGCCAGCAGCTTCGGGACAGGATACGAGCAGTACTTC. Protein sequence: CASSFGTGYEQYF.

The sample holds one count of this clone. This chain connects TRBV18 to TRBJ2-7; unclear D gene. Germline CDR1 is KGHSH and CDR2 is LQKENI. Trimming took off 4 bases at V and 5 bases at J, with 15 bases between the two ends. The CDR3 has 14 residues. The CDR3 DNA reads as TGTGCCAGCTCACTATATTCCGGGTCCCACGAGCAGTACTTC. Translated: CASSLYSGSHEQYF.

V is TRBV27 and J is TRBJ2-1; 8 bases line up with TRBD2. V lost 3 bases and J lost 2; bases outside the gene matches: 9. The CDR3 covers 17 residues. Germline lookup yields CDR1 MNHEY and CDR2 SMNVEV (reference sequence). The CDR3 DNA sequence: TGTGCCAGCAGTTTTTACCCACCGACTAGCGCCTACAATGAGCAGTTCTTC. Translating gives CASSFYPPTSAYNEQFF.

The J gene is TRBJ2-1, the V gene TRBV2, with a tentative D call TRBD2 (6 bases). Per the germline V gene, CDR1 is SNHLY and CDR2 is FYNNEI. Trimming took off 4 bases at V and 4 bases at J, with 11 bases between the two ends. The CDR3 totals 14 residues. CDR3 loop: CASSGRDSYNEQFF. The CDR3 DNA reads TGTGCCAGCAGTGGACGGGACTCATACAATGAGCAGTTCTTC.

The gene calls are TRBV12-3 or TRBV12-4 and TRBJ2-5; D is unclear. Trimming removed 1 base from V and 4 bases from J, with 7 bases in between. CDR3 length equals 13 residues. CDR3: CASSLVERETQYF. CDR3 in DNA: TGTGCCAGCAGTTTAGTAGAGAGAGAGACCCAGTACTTC.

This clone was counted at least ten times. J is TRBJ2-7 and V is TRBV21-1; the table gives TRBD1 as D, unverified against the DNA. TRBV21-1 is a listed pseudogene. The CDR3 is made up of 16 amino acids. CDR3 DNA sequence: TGTGCCAGCAGCACCCCGGACAGGGGAACATACTACGAGCAGTACTTC. This encodes CASSTPDRGTYYEQYF.

As DNA, the CDR3 is TGTGCCAGTAGTACCCATAACAGGGGAGGAAGCAATCAGCCCCAGCATTTT. It codes for CASSTHNRGGSNQPQHF. V and J are TRBV19 and TRBJ1-5, with 7 bases fitting TRBD1. The CDR3 length is 17 residues. V lost 4 bases, J lost 1 base, and 10 bases stayed unmatched. Germline V lookup: CDR1 LNHDA, CDR2 SQIVND (reference sequence).

This clone was seen a few times. J is TRBJ2-7 and V is TRBV30, with 8 bases aligning to TRBD1. The germline V gene has CDR1 GTSNPN and CDR2 SVGIG (reference sequence). The CDR3 runs to 14 residues. V gave up 0 bases and J gave up 4 bases; unmatched junction bases: 5. CDR3 in DNA: TGTGCCTGGAGTGTCGGGACAGGTGAATACGAGCAGTACTTC. It codes for CAWSVGTGEYEQYF.

The genes are TRBV30 and TRBJ2-7; a possible D gene is TRBD2 (6 bases). The CDR3 is 12 amino acids. Per germline, CDR1 GTSNPN and CDR2 SVGIG (reference sequence). V was pared by 1 base and J by 11 bases, with 15 bases between. The CDR3 here is CAWSAGAGFEYF. CDR3 nucleotides: TGTGCCTGGAGTGCCGGTGCGGGGTTTGAGTACTTC.

This rearrangement joins TRBV6-2 or TRBV6-3 to TRBJ2-1, with D tentatively TRBD2 (6 bases). V lost 6 bases and J 5 bases, leaving 11 bases between the germline ends. Germline CDR1 reads MNHEY; CDR2 reads SVGEGT. The CDR3 totals 13 residues. The CDR3 region has the DNA TGTGCCAGCAGCCGGAGGGACCACAATGAGCAGTTCTTC. It specifies CASSRRDHNEQFF.

This sequence joins TRBV6-5 and TRBJ2-2; no firm D call. Deletions cut 5 bases from V and 0 bases from J, with 7 bases between. The CDR3 is 14 amino acids. CDR1 and CDR2 from the germline V gene are MNHEY and SVGAGI. CDR3 bases: TGTGCCAGCAGTAGAAGCGCGAACACCGGGGAGCTGTTTTTT. Its translation is CASSRSANTGELFF.

V usage is TRBV11-2 and J usage is TRBJ2-3; 11 bases map to TRBD2. Trimming cost V 2 bases and J 4 bases; bases outside gene matches: 5. CDR3 length equals 16 residues. Germline CDR1 SGHAT, CDR2 FQNNGV. The CDR3 DNA reads TGTGCCAGCAGCTTACTAGCGGGAGGAGTGGCAGATACGCAGTATTTT. The encoded protein is CASSLLAGGVADTQYF.

The chain uses TRBV3-1 (or the pseudogene TRBV3-2) and TRBJ2-1; 9 bases fit TRBD1. Germline V lookup: CDR1 LGHDT, CDR2 YNNKEL (reference sequence). With 7 bases clipped from V and 5 bases from J, the junction kept 3 bases outside the gene matches. This CDR3 has 13 residues. CDR3 loop: CASTTGGDNEQFF. DNA of the CDR3: TGTGCCAGCACGACAGGGGGGGACAATGAGCAGTTCTTC.